This TCR beta chain was captured in a study of T-cell reconstitution after alpha-beta-depleted transplantation in children. General observations from the study: Once a year had passed after transplant, T-cell counts and diversity came mostly from newly produced T cells. As was reported, about two months after transplant, alpha-beta T cells came from several hundred expanded graft clones. The high TCRbeta diversity at day 60 in some patients came from surviving recipient T cells and thymic progenitors.

Unique molecular identifiers were incorporated into the prepared TCRbeta library. MiXCR, run by TCRdb on the PCR reads, gives a single entry per CDR3 protein. The sample includes fewer than 550,000 distinct CDR3 sequences, about 10% of them seen just once. Germline V CDR1 and CDR2: LGHNA, YNFKEQ. The CDR3 spans 18 residues. V shed 2 bases, J shed 3 bases, and the junction held 10 bases outside the gene matches. Points on this clonotype: The antigen is not known.

The chain uses TRBV4-2 and TRBJ2-4, with 10 bases that match TRBD2. This sample comprised PBMCs, mostly from graft donor cells, obtained 180 days after TCRalphabeta/CD19-depleted stem cell transplant. The sequence was collected from a female patient between 2 and 15 years old who had a stem cell transplant for aplastic anemia, so the T cells may come from the graft donor. The CDR3 reads CASSQPLAGGASKNIQYF. In DNA, the CDR3 is TGTGCCAGCAGCCAACCCTTAGCGGGAGGAGCTAGCAAAAACATTCAGTACTTC.